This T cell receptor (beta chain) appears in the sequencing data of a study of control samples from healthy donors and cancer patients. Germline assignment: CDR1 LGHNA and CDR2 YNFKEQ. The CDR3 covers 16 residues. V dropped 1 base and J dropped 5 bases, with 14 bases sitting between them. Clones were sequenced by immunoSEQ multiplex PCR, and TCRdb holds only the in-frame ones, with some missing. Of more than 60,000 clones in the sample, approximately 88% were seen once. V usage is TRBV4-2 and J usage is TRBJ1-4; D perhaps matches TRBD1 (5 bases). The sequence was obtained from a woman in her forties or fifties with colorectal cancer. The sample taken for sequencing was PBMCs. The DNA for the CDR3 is TGTGCCAGCAGCCAAGTGGGTTCGGGACGGAATGAAAAACTGTTTTTT. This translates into CASSQVGSGRNEKLFF.